Presented here are 21 T cell receptor beta chains from one specimen sequenced in a study of blood T cell repertoires in COVID-19. Assay used: immunoSEQ multiplex PCR; TCRdb lists only in-frame clones, some missing. The sample holds more than 90,000 clones, approximately 77% seen once. The sequenced sample was peripheral blood. These receptors were obtained from a woman of 80 years or more with acute or convalescent COVID-19.

This chain links TRBV27 with TRBJ1-6; 7 positions agree with TRBD1. With 4 bases clipped from V and 6 bases from J, the junction kept 12 bases outside the gene matches. CDR1 is MNHEY, CDR2 SMNVEV, per germline (reference sequence). This CDR3 region has 17 residues. CDR3 amino acids: CASSSPSRGAGNSPLHF. DNA for the CDR3: TGTGCCAGCAGTTCCCCCTCCAGGGGGGCTGGTAATTCACCCCTCCACTTT.

The genes are TRBV28 and TRBJ2-5, with D possibly TRBD1 on 5 matching bases. Germline assignment: CDR1 MDHEN and CDR2 SYDVKM. The germline V and J ends were trimmed by 3 bases and 1 base, with 12 bases remaining between them. CDR3 length: 15 residues. CDR3 protein: CASSLGQALQETQYF. CDR3 sequence (DNA): TGTGCCAGCAGTTTGGGGCAAGCCCTCCAAGAGACCCAGTACTTC.

This chain connects TRBV6-6 to TRBJ1-1; D gene ambiguous. This CDR3 is built from 15 residues. Germline CDR1 MNHNY, CDR2 SVGAGI (reference sequence). The germline V and J ends were trimmed by 6 bases and 1 base, with 15 bases remaining between them. In DNA form, the CDR3 reads TGTGCCAGCAGGCCTGCGCTGGGAGAGAACACTGAAGCTTTCTTT. This translates into CASRPALGENTEAFF.

This clone was seen a handful of times. The CDR3 region is CASSLLRGNTEAFF. CDR3 DNA: TGTGCCAGCAGCTTGTTAAGGGGGAACACTGAAGCTTTCTTT. This chain uses TRBV5-6 with TRBJ1-1; tentative D call: TRBD1 (5 bases). The CDR3 covers 14 residues. V was shortened by 1 base and J by 1 base, with 8 bases between the two germline ends. Germline CDR1 reads SGHDT; CDR2 reads YYEEEE.

The chain joins TRBV19 to TRBJ1-2, with D perhaps matching TRBD1 (6 bases). Per germline, CDR1 LNHDA and CDR2 SQIVND (reference sequence). This CDR3 is built from 13 residues. The ends were cut back, 4 bases at V and 2 bases at J, with 8 bases in the middle. The CDR3 is CASSKQGNYGYTF. CDR3 DNA: TGTGCCAGTAGTAAACAGGGAAACTATGGCTACACCTTC.

The V and J genes are TRBV7-2 and TRBJ2-7, with D perhaps TRBD1 (5 bases). The germline V gene has CDR1 SGHTA and CDR2 FQGNSA. This CDR3 has 14 amino acids. V shed 0 bases and J shed 3 bases, with 9 bases lying between them. CDR3 protein: CASSLAQVNYEQYF. The CDR3 DNA sequence: TGTGCCAGCAGCTTAGCACAGGTGAACTACGAGCAGTACTTC.

The chain is built from TRBV7-9 and TRBJ2-7, with 11 bases matching TRBD2. CDR3 length: 15 amino acids. Looked up from germline, CDR1 is SEHNR and CDR2 is FQNEAQ (reference sequence). J lost 0 bases, V lost 6 bases, and 4 bases had no gene match. CDR3 in DNA: TGTGCCAGCAGAAAGACTAGCGGGACCTCCTACGAGCAGTACTTC. Translation gives CASRKTSGTSYEQYF.

This clone was seen once. This chain joins TRBV29-1 and TRBJ2-7, with 7 nucleotides matching TRBD2. J gave up 1 base and V 0 bases, and 6 bases lay outside the gene matches. Germline loops: CDR1 SQVTM, CDR2 ANQGSEA. This CDR3 comprises 15 residues. CDR3: CSVEDERGGSYEQYF. CDR3 in DNA: TGCAGCGTTGAAGATGAGCGGGGAGGATCCTACGAGCAGTACTTC.

This rearrangement joins TRBV7-3 to TRBJ2-1; 16 nucleotides align to TRBD2. The CDR3 length is 15 residues. Germline CDR1 and CDR2: SGHTA and FQGTGA. The V and J ends lost 3 bases and 8 bases, in that order; junction bases with no gene match: 1. CDR3 nucleotides: TGTGCCAGCAGCTTGGGACTAGCGGGAGGGGATGAGCAGTTCTTC. Amino acid sequence: CASSLGLAGGDEQFF.

This clone occurred once. CDR3 nucleotides: TGTGCCAGCAGCCCACCTAGCGGGAGGAGTGAGCAGTTCTTC. It specifies CASSPPSGRSEQFF. The chain has TRBV7-2 and TRBJ2-1; TRBD2 agrees at 11 bases. Germline V gene sequence: CDR1 SGHTA, CDR2 FQGNSA. The CDR3 spans 14 residues. V lost 5 bases to trimming and J lost 9 bases; unmatched junction nucleotides: 6.

This chain joins TRBV30 and TRBJ1-3; no firm D call. V lost 2 bases, J lost 2 bases, and 13 bases lay in between. This CDR3 comprises 15 residues. CDR1 is GTSNPN and CDR2 is SVGIG in the germline V gene (reference sequence). The CDR3 spells CAWSPLTRAGNTIYF. CDR3 DNA sequence: TGTGCCTGGAGTCCGCTTACTCGAGCTGGAAACACCATATATTTT.

The rearrangement links TRBV27 to TRBJ1-2, with 7 bases matching TRBD1. The CDR3 totals 12 residues. CDR1 MNHEY and CDR2 SMNVEV come from the germline V gene (reference sequence). Trimming removed 8 bases from V and 4 bases from J; junction bases left unmatched: 4. The CDR3, as DNA: TGTGCCAGCCGGACAGGCGCCTATGGCTACACCTTC. It encodes CASRTGAYGYTF.

This rearrangement joins TRBV5-1 to TRBJ2-1; D perhaps matches TRBD1 (7 bases). Germline CDR1 reads SGHRS; CDR2 reads YFSETQ. With 4 bases removed from V and 5 bases from J, the gap between germline ends came to 19 bases. This CDR3 has 16 amino acids. As DNA, the CDR3 is TGCGCCAGCAGCGCAGGGGGGAGAGGGTACAACAATGAGCAGTTCTTC. This codes for CASSAGGRGYNNEQFF.

V and J are TRBV7-2 and TRBJ1-2; 10 bases line up with TRBD1. This CDR3 spans 13 amino acids. Per germline, CDR1 SGHTA and CDR2 FQGNSA. V lost 7 bases, J lost 8 bases, and 7 bases stayed unmatched. CDR3 in DNA: TGTGCCAGCACTCCTGACAGGGGGCAAGGCTACACCTTC. Residues: CASTPDRGQGYTF.

The V gene is TRBV5-1, the J gene TRBJ1-1, with a tentative D call TRBD1 (5 bases). Germline V gene lookup returns CDR1 SGHRS and CDR2 YFSETQ. The CDR3 sequence is 15 residues long. Between the trimmed V and J ends, which lost 0 bases and 3 bases, there was a span of 12 bases. Here the CDR3 reads CASSLDTTGDTEAFF. Here the CDR3 DNA reads TGCGCCAGCAGCTTGGATACCACGGGGGACACTGAAGCTTTCTTT.

This rearrangement joins TRBV6-6 to TRBJ2-5; TRBD2 might be the D (5 bases). The CDR3 consists of 15 residues. Germline CDR1 and CDR2: MNHNY and SVGAGI (reference sequence). V lost 7 bases to trimming and J lost 0 bases, with 15 bases between them. The CDR3 sequence: CASTQREPHQETQYF. The CDR3, as DNA: TGTGCCAGCACCCAAAGGGAGCCTCACCAAGAGACCCAGTACTTC.

This clone has just a few counts. The chain recombines TRBV29-1 with TRBJ2-1, with TRBD2 identical over 8 bases. The CDR3 totals 12 residues. Trimming took 6 bases from V and 12 from J; bases not matched to a gene: 10. CDR1 and CDR2 from the germline V gene are SQVTM and ANQGSEA. The CDR3 region is CSVVRAGDRQFF. The DNA of the CDR3 is TGCAGCGTGGTGAGAGCGGGAGATAGGCAGTTCTTC.

This chain joins TRBV27 and TRBJ1-2; 7 bases align to TRBD1. Trimming at V came to 3 bases and at J to 3 bases, leaving 4 bases not matched to a gene. This CDR3 is built from 14 residues. In germline, CDR1 is MNHEY, CDR2 SMNVEV (reference sequence). The CDR3 DNA follows: TGTGCCAGCAGTTTTGCAGGGGGTGACTATGGCTACACCTTC. Its translation is CASSFAGGDYGYTF.

This clone was counted once. The chain joins TRBV10-3 to TRBJ1-1, with D perhaps TRBD1 (5 bases). Trimming shortened V by 3 bases and J by 5 bases, and 13 bases separated the two germline ends. Germline assignment: CDR1 ENHRY and CDR2 SYGVKD. The length of the CDR3 is 14 residues. CDR3 region: CAISDLGGRTEAFF. The CDR3 DNA is TGTGCCATCAGTGACCTCGGGGGGAGGACTGAAGCTTTCTTT.

The V gene is TRBV18, the J gene TRBJ1-1; maybe TRBD1 (5 bases). V was shortened by 1 base and J by 2 bases, with 11 bases between the two germline ends. Germline CDR1 and CDR2: KGHSH and LQKENI. The CDR3 loop spans 15 amino acids. The CDR3 region is CASSPQKGLNTEAFF. The CDR3 region has the DNA TGTGCCAGCTCACCACAAAAGGGGCTAAACACTGAAGCTTTCTTT.

V usage is TRBV7-3 and J usage is TRBJ2-7, with D perhaps matching TRBD2 (6 bases). This CDR3 comprises 14 residues. With 6 bases removed from V and 0 bases from J, the gap between germline ends came to 12 bases. CDR1 is SGHTA, CDR2 FQGTGA, per germline. CDR3 protein: CASSPDGSSYEQYF. Here the CDR3 DNA reads TGTGCCAGCAGTCCAGACGGGAGCTCCTACGAGCAGTACTTC.